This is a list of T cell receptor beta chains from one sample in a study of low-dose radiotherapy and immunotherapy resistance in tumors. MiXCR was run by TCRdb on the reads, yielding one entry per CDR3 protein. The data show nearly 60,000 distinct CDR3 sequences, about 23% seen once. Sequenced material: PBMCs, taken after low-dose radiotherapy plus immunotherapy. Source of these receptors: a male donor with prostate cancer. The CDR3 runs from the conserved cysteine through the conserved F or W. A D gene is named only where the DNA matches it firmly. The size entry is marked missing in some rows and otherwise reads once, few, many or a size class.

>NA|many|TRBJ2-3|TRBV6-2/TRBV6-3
CASSATSGATTDTQYF
TGTGCCAGCAGTGCTACGTCAGGGGCTACCACAGATACGCAGTATTTT
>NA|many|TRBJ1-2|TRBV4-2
CASSQDHGLNYGYTF
TGTGCCAGCAGCCAAGATCACGGACTAAACTATGGCTACACCTTC
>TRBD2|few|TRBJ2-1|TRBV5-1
CASSPGTSYHEQFF
TGCGCCAGCAGCCCCGGGACTAGCTACCATGAGCAGTTCTTC
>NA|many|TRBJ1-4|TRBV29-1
CSVGQKGEKLFF
TGCAGCGTCGGACAGAAAGGTGAAAAACTGTTTTTT
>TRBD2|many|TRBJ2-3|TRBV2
CASSEELAGAASTDTQYF
TGTGCCAGCAGTGAAGAACTAGCGGGGGCCGCTAGCACAGATACGCAGTATTTT
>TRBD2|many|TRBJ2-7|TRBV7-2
CASSLAWRGGSHLRNEQYF
TGTGCCAGCAGCTTGGCCTGGCGGGGGGGCTCACACCTTCGGAACGAGCAGTACTTC
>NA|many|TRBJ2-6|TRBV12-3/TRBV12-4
CASSPGGRGFSGANVLTF
TGTGCCAGCAGCCCAGGAGGTCGGGGGTTCTCTGGGGCCAACGTCCTGACTTTC
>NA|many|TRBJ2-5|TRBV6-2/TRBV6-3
CASSYGGREETQYF
TGTGCCAGCAGTTACGGGGGTCGGGAAGAGACCCAGTACTTC
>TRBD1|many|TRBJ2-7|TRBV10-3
CATTDRGEQYF
TGTGCCACCACTGACAGGGGAGAGCAGTACTTC
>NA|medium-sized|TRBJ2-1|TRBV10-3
CAAGRETGGANEQFF
TGTGCCGCTGGGAGGGAAACAGGGGGGGCCAATGAGCAGTTCTTC
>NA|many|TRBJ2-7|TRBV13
CASSERSGFYEQYF
TGTGCCAGCAGCGAACGCTCAGGGTTCTACGAGCAGTACTTC
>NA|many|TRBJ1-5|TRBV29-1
CSVAENSNQPQHF
TGCAGCGTTGCCGAGAATAGCAATCAGCCCCAGCATTTT
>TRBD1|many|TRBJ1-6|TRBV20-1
CSARSGTGGSPLHF
TGCAGTGCTAGGTCCGGGACAGGGGGTTCACCCCTCCACTTT
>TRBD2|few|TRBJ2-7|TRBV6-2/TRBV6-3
CASSRTSGSFYEQYF
TGTGCCAGCAGCCGGACTAGCGGGAGTTTTTACGAGCAGTACTTC
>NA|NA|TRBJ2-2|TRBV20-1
CSVKGRANTGELFF
TGCAGTGTCAAAGGGCGGGCAAACACCGGGGAGCTGTTTTTT
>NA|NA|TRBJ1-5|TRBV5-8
CASSLTDSSNQPQHF
TGTGCCAGCAGCTTGACCGACAGTAGCAATCAGCCCCAGCATTTT
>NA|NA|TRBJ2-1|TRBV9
CASSVATGEGEQFF
TGTGCCAGCAGCGTAGCTACAGGGGAGGGTGAGCAGTTCTTC
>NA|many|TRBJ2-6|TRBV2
CARKSDSFSGANVLTF
TGTGCCAGGAAGTCAGACAGTTTCTCTGGGGCCAACGTCCTGACTTTC
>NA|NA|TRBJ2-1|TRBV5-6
CASSIYLCSGRQPLPGNEQFF
NA
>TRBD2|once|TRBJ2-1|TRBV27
CASSLSTSGGMNEQFF
TGTGCCAGCAGTTTATCGACTAGCGGGGGCATGAATGAGCAGTTCTTC
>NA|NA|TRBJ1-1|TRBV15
CATSGDPNTEAFF
TGTGCCACCAGCGGCGACCCGAACACTGAAGCTTTCTTT
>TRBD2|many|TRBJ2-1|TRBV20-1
CSARSGRAEGEQFF
TGCAGTGCCAGGAGCGGGAGGGCGGAGGGTGAGCAGTTCTTC
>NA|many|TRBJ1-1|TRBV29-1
CSGGQMENTEAFF
TGCAGCGGTGGACAGATGGAGAACACTGAAGCTTTCTTT
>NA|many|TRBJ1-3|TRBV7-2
CASSPTGEPPISGNTIYF
TGTGCCAGCAGCCCCACCGGAGAGCCCCCAATCTCTGGAAACACCATATATTTT
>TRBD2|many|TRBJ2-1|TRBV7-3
CASSLTLAGGFNEQFF
TGTGCCAGCAGCTTAACGTTAGCGGGAGGGTTTAATGAGCAGTTCTTC
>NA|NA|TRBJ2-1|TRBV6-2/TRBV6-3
CASSTTSGPLDEQFF
TGTGCCAGCAGTACCACTAGTGGGCCTTTGGATGAGCAGTTCTTC